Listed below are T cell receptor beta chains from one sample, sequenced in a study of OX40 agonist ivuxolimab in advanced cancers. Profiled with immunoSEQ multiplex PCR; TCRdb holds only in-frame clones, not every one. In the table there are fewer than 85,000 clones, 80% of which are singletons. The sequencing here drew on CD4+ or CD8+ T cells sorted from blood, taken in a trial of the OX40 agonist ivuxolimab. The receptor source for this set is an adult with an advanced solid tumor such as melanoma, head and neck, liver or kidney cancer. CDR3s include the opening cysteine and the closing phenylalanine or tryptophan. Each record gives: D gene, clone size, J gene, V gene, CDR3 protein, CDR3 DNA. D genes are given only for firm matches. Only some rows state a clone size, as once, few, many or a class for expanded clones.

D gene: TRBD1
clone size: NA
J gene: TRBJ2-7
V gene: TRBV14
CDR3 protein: CASSGPGQGYHEQYF
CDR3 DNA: TGTGCCAGCAGCGGTCCGGGACAGGGGTACCACGAGCAGTACTTC

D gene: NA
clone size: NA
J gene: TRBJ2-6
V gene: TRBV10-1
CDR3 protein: CASIAQSRANVLTF
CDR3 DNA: TGCGCCAGCATCGCACAAAGTCGGGCCAACGTCCTGACTTTC

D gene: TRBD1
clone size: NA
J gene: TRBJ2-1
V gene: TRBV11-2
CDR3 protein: CASSLDRDRSYNEQFF
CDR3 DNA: TGTGCCAGCAGCTTAGACCGGGACAGGTCCTACAATGAGCAGTTCTTC

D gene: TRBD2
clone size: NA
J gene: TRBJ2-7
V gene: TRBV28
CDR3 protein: CASSFSLAGSYEQYF
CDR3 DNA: TGTGCCAGCAGTTTCTCACTAGCGGGGAGCTACGAGCAGTACTTC

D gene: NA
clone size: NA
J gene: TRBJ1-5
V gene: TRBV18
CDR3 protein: CASSPLQGRVGQPQHF
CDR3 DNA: TGTGCCAGCTCACCGTTACAGGGAAGGGTTGGCCAGCCCCAGCATTTT

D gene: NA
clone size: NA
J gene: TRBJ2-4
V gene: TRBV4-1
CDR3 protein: CASSQGNIQYF
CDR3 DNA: TGCGCCAGCAGCCAAGGGAACATTCAGTACTTC

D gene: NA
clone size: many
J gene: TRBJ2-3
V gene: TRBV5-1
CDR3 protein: CASSLSPGADTQYF
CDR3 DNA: TGCGCCAGCAGCTTAAGCCCGGGGGCAGATACGCAGTATTTT

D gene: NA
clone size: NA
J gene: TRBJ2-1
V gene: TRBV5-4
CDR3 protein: CASSVRQIDNEQFF
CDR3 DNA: TGTGCCAGCAGCGTCCGGCAGATAGACAATGAGCAGTTCTTC

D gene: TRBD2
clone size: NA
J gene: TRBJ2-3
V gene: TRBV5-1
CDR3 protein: CASSLGSGGTDTQYF
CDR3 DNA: TGCGCCAGCAGCTTGGGTAGCGGGGGGACAGATACGCAGTATTTT

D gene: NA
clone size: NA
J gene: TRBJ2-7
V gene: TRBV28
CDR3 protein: CASSSMPYYEQYF
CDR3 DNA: TGTGCCAGCAGCTCCATGCCCTACTACGAGCAGTACTTC

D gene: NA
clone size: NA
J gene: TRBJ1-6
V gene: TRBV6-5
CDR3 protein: CASSYSPDNSPLHF
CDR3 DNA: TGTGCCAGCAGTTACTCTCCCGATAATTCACCCCTCCACTTT

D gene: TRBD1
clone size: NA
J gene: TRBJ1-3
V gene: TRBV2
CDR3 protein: CASRAGTGGAGGNTIYF
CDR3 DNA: TGTGCCAGCAGAGCTGGGACAGGGGGCGCGGGTGGAAACACCATATATTTT

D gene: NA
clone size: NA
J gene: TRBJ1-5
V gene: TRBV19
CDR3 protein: CASHRDRYQPQHF
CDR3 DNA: TGTGCCAGTCACCGAGACAGGTATCAGCCCCAGCATTTT

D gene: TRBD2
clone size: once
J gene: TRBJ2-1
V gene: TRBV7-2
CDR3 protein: CASSPRLAGGNNEQFF
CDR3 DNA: TGTGCCAGCAGCCCTAGACTAGCGGGAGGGAACAATGAGCAGTTCTTC

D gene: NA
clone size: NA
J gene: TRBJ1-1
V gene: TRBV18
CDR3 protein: CASSPQGNTEAFF
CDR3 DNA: TGTGCCAGCTCACCCCAGGGAAACACTGAAGCTTTCTTT

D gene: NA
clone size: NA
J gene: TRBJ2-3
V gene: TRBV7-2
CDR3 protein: CAGSLKWGGIGTDTQYF
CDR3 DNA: TGTGCCGGCAGCTTAAAGTGGGGCGGCATCGGCACAGATACGCAGTATTTT

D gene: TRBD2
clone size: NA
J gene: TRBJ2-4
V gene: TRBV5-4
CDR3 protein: CASSLGTSGGTKNIQYF
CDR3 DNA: TGTGCCAGCAGCTTGGGGACTAGCGGGGGAACCAAAAACATTCAGTACTTC

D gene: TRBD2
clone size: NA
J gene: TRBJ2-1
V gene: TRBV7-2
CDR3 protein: CASRSSTSGSFEQFF
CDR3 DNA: TGTGCCAGCAGGTCCTCGACTAGCGGGAGTTTTGAGCAGTTCTTC

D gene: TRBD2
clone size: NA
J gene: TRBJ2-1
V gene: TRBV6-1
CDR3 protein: CASIGTSGGYNEQFF
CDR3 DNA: TGTGCCAGCATTGGGACTAGCGGGGGGTACAATGAGCAGTTCTTC

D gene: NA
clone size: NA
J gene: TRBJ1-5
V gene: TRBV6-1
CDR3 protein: CASSGGRNSYQPQHF
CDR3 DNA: TGTGCCAGCAGTGGAGGAAGGAATTCATATCAGCCCCAGCATTTT

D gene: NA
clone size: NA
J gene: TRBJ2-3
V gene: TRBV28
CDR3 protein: CASSSGYTQYF
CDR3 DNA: TGTGCCAGCAGTTCAGGGTATACGCAGTATTTT

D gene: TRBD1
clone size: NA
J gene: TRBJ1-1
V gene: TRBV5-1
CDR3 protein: CASRWGTGEGTEAFF
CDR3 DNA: TGCGCCAGCAGGTGGGGTACAGGGGAGGGCACTGAAGCTTTCTTT

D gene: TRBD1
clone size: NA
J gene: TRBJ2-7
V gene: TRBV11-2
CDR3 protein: CASSWDRGPYEQYF
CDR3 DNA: TGTGCCAGCAGCTGGGACAGGGGGCCCTACGAGCAGTACTTC

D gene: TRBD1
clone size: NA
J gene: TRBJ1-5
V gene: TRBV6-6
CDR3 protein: CASSYGTVSNQPQHF
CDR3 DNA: TGTGCCAGCAGTTACGGGACAGTTAGCAATCAGCCCCAGCATTTT

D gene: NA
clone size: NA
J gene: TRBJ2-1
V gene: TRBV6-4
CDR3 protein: CASSVETRGEQFF
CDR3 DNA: TGTGCCAGCAGTGTTGAGACCCGAGGTGAGCAGTTCTTC

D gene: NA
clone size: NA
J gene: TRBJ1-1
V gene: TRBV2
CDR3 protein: CASTTQDLGNTEAFF
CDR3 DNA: TGTGCCAGCACAACCCAGGATCTCGGGAACACTGAAGCTTTCTTT

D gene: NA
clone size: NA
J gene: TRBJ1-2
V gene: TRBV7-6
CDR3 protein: CASSSQPLQELCGYTF
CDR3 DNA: TGTGCCAGCAGCTCTCAACCCCTACAGGAATTGTGTGGCTACACCTTC

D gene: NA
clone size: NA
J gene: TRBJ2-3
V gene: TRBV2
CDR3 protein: CASNPLAEADTQYF
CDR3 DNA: TGTGCCAGCAATCCCCTGGCGGAGGCAGATACGCAGTATTTT

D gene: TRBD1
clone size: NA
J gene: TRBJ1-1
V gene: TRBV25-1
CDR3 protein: CASSHQDRGLTEAFF
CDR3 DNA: TGTGCCAGCAGTCACCAGGACAGGGGGCTCACTGAAGCTTTCTTT

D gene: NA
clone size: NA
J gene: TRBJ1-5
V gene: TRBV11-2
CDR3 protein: CASSPTVEGPQHF
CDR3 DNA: TGTGCCAGCAGCCCGACGGTTGAGGGGCCCCAGCATTTT

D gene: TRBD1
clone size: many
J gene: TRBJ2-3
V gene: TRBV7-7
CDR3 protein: CASSPTGGTDTQYF
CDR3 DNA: TGTGCCAGCAGCCCGACAGGGGGCACAGATACGCAGTATTTT

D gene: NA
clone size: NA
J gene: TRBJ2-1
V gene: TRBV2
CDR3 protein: CASSEGQGSYNEQFF
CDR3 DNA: TGTGCCAGCAGTGAAGGGCAGGGGTCCTACAATGAGCAGTTCTTC

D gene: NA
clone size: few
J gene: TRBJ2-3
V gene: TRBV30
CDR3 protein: CACKSILGTDTQYF
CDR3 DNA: TGTGCCTGCAAGTCCATACTAGGCACAGATACGCAGTATTTT

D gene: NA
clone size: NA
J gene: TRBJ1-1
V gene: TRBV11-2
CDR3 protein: CASSSGAGNTEAFF
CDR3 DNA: TGTGCCAGTTCGTCGGGGGCAGGGAACACTGAAGCTTTCTTT

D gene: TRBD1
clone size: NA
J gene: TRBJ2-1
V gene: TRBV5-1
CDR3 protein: CASSWGQSAYNEQFF
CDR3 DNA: TGCGCCAGCAGCTGGGGACAGTCGGCCTACAATGAGCAGTTCTTC

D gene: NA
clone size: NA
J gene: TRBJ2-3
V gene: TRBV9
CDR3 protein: CASSPPDRTDTQYF
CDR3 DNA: TGTGCCAGCAGTCCCCCAGACCGCACAGATACGCAGTATTTT

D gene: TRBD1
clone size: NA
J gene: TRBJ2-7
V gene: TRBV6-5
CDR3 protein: CASSYYGTAYEQYF
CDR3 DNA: TGTGCCAGCAGTTACTACGGGACAGCCTACGAGCAGTACTTC

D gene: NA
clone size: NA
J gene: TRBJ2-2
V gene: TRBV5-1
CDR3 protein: CASSPTEPNTGELFF
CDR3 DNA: TGCGCCAGCAGCCCCACAGAACCGAACACCGGGGAGCTGTTTTTT

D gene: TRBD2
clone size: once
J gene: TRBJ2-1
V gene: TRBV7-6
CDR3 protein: CASSLVRRGAPHEQFF
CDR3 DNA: TGTGCCAGCAGCTTAGTTAGGCGGGGGGCCCCCCATGAGCAGTTCTTC

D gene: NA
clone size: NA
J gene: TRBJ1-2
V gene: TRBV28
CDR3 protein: CASGGAGAGYTF
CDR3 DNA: TGTGCCAGCGGGGGGGCAGGGGCTGGCTACACCTTC

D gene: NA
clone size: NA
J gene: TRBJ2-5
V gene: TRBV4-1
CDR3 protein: CASSFQETQYF
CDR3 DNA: TGCGCCAGCAGTTTTCAAGAGACCCAGTACTTC

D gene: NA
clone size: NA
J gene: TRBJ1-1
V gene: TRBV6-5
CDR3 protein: CASRPWEGSNTEAFF
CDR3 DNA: TGTGCCAGCAGACCCTGGGAGGGGTCGAACACTGAAGCTTTCTTT

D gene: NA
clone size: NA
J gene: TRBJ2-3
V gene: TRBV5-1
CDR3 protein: CASSSGGNTDTQYF
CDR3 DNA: TGCGCCAGCAGCTCCGGGGGAAACACAGATACGCAGTATTTT